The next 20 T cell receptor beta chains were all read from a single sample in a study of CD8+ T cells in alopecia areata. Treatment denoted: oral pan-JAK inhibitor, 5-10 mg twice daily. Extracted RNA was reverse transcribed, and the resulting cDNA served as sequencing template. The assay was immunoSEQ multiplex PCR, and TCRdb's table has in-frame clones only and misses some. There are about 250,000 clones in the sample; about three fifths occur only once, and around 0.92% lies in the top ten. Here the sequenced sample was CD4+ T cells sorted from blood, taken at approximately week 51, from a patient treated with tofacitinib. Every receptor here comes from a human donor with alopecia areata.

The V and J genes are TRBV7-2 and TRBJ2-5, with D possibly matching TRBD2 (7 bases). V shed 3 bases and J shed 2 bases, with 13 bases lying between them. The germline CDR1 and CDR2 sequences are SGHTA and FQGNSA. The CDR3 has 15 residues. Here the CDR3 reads CASSLGGGRQETQYF. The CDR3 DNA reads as TGTGCCAGCAGCTTGGGCGGGGGCCGACAAGAGACCCAGTACTTC. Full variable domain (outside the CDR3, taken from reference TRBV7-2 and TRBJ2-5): GAGVSQSPSNKVTEKGKDVELRCDPISGHTALYWYRQSLGQGLEFLIYFQGNSAPDKSGLPSDRFSAERTGGSVSTLTIQRTQQEDSAVYLCASSLGGGRQETQYFGPGTRLLVL.

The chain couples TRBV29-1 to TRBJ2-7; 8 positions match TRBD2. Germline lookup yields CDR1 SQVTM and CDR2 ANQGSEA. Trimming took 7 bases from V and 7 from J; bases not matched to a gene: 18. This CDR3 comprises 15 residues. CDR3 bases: TGCAGCGCCGCGGAAGGAGCGGGGGTGACCGGAGAGCAGTACTTC. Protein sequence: CSAAEGAGVTGEQYF.

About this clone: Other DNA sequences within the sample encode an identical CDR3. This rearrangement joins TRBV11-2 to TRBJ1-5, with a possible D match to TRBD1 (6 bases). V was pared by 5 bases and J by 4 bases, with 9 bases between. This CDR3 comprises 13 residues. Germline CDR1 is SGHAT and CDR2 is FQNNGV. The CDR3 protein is CASSLRGNQPQHF. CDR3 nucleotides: TGTGCCAGCAGCCTAAGGGGGAATCAGCCCCAGCATTTT.

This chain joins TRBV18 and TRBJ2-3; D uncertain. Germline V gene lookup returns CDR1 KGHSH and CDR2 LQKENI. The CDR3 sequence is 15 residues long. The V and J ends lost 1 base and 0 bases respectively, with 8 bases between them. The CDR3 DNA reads TGTGCCAGCTCACCACAGGTGGGAAGCACAGATACGCAGTATTTT. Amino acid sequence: CASSPQVGSTDTQYF.

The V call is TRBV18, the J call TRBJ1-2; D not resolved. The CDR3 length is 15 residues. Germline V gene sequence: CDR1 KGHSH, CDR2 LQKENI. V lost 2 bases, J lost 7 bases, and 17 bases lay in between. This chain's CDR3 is CASSPGSGERSGYTF. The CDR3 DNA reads TGTGCCAGCTCACCAGGTAGTGGGGAACGCAGTGGCTACACCTTC. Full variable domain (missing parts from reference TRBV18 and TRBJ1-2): NAGVMQNPRHLVRRRGQEARLRCSPMKGHSHVYWYRQLPEEGLKFMVYLQKENIIDESGMPKERFSAEFPKEGPSILRIQQVVRGDSAAYFCASSPGSGERSGYTFGSGTRLTVV.

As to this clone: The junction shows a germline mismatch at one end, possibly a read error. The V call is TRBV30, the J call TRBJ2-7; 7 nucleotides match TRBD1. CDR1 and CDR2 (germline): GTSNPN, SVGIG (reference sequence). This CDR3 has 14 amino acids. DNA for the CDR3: TGTGCCTGGAGTCACCTGGGACAGACCTACGAACAGTACTTC. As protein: CAWSHLGQTYEQYF.

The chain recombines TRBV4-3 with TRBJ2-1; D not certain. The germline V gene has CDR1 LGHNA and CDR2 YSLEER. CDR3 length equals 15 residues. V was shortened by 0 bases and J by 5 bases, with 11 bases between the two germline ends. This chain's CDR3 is CASSQDPAGNNEQFF. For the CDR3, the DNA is TGCGCCAGCAGCCAAGACCCGGCTGGCAACAATGAGCAGTTCTTC.

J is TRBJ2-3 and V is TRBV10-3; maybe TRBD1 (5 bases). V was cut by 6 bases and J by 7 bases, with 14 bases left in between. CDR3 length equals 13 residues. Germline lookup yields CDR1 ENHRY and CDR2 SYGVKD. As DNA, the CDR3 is TGTGCCATCAGCCCCGCGACAGATAATACGCAGTATTTT. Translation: CAISPATDNTQYF.

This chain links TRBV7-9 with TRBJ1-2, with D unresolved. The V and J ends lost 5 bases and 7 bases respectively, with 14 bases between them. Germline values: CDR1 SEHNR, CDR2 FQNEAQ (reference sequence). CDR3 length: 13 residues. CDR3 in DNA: TGTGCCAGCAGCCCCCTTGGTGTGGGTGGCTACACCTTC. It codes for CASSPLGVGGYTF.

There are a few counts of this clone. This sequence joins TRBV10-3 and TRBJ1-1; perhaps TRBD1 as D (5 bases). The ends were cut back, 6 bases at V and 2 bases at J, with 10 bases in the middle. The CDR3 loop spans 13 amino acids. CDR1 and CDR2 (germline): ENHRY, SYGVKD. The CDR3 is CAISSGTNTEAFF. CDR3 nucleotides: TGTGCCATCAGCTCGGGGACCAACACTGAAGCTTTCTTT.

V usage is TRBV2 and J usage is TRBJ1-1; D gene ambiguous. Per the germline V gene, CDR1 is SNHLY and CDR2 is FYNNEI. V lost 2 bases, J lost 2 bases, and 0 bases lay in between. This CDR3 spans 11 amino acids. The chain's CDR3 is CASSENTEAFF. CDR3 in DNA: TGTGCCAGCAGTGAAAACACTGAAGCTTTCTTT.

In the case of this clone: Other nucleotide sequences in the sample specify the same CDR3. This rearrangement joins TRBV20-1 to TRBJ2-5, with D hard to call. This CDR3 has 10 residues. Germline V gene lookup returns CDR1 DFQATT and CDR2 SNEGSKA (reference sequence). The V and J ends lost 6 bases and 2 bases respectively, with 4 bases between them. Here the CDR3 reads CSAGQETQYF. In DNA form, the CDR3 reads TGCAGTGCAGGACAAGAGACCCAGTACTTC.

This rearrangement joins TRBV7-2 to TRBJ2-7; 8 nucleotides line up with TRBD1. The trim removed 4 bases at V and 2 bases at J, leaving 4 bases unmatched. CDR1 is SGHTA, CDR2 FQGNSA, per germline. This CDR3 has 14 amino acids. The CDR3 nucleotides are TGTGCCAGCAGCTATAGGACAGGGACCTACGAGCAGTACTTC. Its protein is CASSYRTGTYEQYF. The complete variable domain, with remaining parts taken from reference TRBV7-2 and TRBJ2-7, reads GAGVSQSPSNKVTEKGKDVELRCDPISGHTALYWYRQSLGQGLEFLIYFQGNSAPDKSGLPSDRFSAERTGGSVSTLTIQRTQQEDSAVYLCASSYRTGTYEQYFGPGTRLTVT.

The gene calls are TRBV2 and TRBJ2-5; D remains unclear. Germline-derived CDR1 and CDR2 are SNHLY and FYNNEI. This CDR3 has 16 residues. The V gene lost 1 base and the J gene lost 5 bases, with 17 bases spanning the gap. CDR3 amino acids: CASSEEDTNLGETQYF. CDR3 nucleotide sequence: TGTGCCAGCAGTGAAGAAGACACCAACCTCGGGGAGACCCAGTACTTC. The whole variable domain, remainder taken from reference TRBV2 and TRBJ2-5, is EPEVTQTPSHQVTQMGQEVILRCVPISNHLYFYWYRQILGQKVEFLVSFYNNEISEKSEIFDDQFSVERPDGSNFTLKIRSTKLEDSAMYFCASSEEDTNLGETQYFGPGTRLLVL.

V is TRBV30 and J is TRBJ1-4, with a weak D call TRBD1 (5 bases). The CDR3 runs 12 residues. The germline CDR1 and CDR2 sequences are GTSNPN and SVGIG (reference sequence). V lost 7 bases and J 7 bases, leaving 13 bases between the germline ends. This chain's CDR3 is CAYKPGGEKLFF. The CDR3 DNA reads TGTGCCTACAAACCTGGGGGTGAAAAACTGTTTTTT.

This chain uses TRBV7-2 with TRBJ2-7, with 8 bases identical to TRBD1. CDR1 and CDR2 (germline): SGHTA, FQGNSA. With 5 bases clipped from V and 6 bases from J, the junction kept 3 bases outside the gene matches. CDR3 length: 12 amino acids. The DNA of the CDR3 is TGTGCCAGCAGCCGACAGGGGTTCGAGCAGTACTTC. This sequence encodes CASSRQGFEQYF.

CDR3 region: CASSQGAETQYF. CDR3 DNA sequence: TGTGCCAGCAGTCAGGGGGCAGAGACCCAGTACTTC. The chain joins TRBV6-6 to TRBJ2-5; 8 positions agree with TRBD1. This CDR3 spans 12 amino acids. Germline V lookup: CDR1 MNHNY, CDR2 SVGAGI (reference sequence). Losses at the gene ends were 5 bases for V and 4 bases for J; bases not matched to a gene: 0.

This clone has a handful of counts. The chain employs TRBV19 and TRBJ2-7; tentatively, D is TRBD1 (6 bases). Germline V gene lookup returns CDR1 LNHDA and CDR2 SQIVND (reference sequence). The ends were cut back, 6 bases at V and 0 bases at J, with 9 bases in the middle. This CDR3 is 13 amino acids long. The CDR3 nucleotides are TGTGCCAGTAGCACGGACAGCTCCTACGAGCAGTACTTC. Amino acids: CASSTDSSYEQYF.

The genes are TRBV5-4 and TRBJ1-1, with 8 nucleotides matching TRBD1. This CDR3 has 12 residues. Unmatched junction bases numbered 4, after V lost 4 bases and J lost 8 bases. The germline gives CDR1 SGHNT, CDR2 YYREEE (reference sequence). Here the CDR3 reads CASSLDRGEAFF. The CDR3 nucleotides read TGTGCCAGCAGCCTAGACAGGGGAGAAGCTTTCTTT.

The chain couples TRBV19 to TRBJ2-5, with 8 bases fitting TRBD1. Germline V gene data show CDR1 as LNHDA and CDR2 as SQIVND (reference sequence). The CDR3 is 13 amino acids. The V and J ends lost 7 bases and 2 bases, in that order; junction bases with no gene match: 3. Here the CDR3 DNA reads TGTGCCAGTAATGACAGGGGACAAGAGACCCAGTACTTC. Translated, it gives CASNDRGQETQYF.